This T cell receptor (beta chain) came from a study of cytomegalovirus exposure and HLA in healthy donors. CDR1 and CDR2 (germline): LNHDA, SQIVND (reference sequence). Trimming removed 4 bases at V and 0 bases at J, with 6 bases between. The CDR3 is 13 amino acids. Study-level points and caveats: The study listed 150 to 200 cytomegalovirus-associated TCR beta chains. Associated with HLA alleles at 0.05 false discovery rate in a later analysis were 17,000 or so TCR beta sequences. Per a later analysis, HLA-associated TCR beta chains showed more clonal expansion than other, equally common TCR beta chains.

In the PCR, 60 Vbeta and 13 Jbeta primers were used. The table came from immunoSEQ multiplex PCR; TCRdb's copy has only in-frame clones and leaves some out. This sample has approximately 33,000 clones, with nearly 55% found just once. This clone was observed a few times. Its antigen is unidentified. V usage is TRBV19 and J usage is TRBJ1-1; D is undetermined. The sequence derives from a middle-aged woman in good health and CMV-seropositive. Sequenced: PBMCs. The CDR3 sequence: CASSNQVNTEAFF. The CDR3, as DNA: TGTGCCAGTAGTAATCAGGTGAACACTGAAGCTTTCTTT.